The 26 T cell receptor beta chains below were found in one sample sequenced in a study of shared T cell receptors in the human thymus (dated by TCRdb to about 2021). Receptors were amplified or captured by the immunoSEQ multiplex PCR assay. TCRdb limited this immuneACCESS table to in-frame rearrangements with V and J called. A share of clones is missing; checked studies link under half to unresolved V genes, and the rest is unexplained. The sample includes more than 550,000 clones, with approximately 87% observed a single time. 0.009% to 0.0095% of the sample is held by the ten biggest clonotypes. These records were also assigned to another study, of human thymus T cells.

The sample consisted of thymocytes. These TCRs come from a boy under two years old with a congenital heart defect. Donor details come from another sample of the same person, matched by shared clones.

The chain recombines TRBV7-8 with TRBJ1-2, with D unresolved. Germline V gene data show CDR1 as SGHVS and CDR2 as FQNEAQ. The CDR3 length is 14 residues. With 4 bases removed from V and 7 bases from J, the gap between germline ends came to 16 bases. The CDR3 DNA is TGTGCCAGCAGCTCCCGGGATACCTATAGTGGCTACACCTTC. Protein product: CASSSRDTYSGYTF.

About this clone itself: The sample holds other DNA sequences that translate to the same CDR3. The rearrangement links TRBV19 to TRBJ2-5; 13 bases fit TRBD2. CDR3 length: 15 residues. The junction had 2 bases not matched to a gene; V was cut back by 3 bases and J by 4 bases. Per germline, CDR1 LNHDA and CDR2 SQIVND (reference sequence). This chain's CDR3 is CASSIGLAGVETQYF. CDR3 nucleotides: TGTGCCAGTAGTATTGGACTAGCGGGAGTAGAGACCCAGTACTTC.

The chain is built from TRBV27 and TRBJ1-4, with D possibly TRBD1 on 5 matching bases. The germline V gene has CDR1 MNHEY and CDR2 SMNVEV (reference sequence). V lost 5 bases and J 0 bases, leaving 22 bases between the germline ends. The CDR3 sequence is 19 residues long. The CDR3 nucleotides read TGTGCCAGCAGTGTTTCGACCTCTCCAATGACAGCAACTAATGAAAAACTGTTTTTT. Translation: CASSVSTSPMTATNEKLFF.

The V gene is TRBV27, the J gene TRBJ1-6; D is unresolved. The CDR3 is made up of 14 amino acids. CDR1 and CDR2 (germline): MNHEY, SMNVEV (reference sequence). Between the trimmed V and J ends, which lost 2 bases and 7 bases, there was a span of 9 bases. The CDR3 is CASSLGPRNSPLHF. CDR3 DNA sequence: TGTGCCAGCAGTTTAGGGCCTCGGAATTCACCCCTCCACTTT.

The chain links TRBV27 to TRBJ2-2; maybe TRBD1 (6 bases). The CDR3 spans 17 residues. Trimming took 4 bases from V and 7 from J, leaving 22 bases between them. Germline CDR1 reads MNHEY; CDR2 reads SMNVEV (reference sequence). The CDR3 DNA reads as TGTGCCAGCAGTTCCCCCGGGACACCCGTTGACGGCGGGGAGCTGTTTTTT. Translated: CASSSPGTPVDGGELFF.

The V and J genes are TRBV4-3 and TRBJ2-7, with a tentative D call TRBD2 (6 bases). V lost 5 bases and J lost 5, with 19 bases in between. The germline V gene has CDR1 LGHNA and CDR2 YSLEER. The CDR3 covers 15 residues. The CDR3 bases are TGCGCCAGCAGCGGTAGGGTGGAGGGCCGGAACGAGCAGTACTTC. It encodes CASSGRVEGRNEQYF.

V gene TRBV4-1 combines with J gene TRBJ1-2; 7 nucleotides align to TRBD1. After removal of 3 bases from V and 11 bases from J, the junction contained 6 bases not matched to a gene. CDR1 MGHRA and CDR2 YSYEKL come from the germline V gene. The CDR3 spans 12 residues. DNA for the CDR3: TGCGCCAGCAGCCACACAGGGGAAGCATACACCTTC. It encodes CASSHTGEAYTF.

This CDR3 reads CASSTENGGGYEQYF. The CDR3 DNA is TGTGCCAGCAGTACGGAAAACGGGGGAGGCTACGAGCAGTACTTC. The chain recombines TRBV5-4 with TRBJ2-7, with D tentatively TRBD2 (6 bases). Per germline, CDR1 SGHNT and CDR2 YYREEE (reference sequence). This CDR3 comprises 15 residues. V was shortened by 5 bases and J by 3 bases, with 18 bases between the two germline ends. The whole variable domain, filled in from reference TRBV5-4 and TRBJ2-7, reads ETGVTQSPTHLIKTRGQQVTLRCSSQSGHNTVSWYQQALGQGPQFIFQYYREEENGRGNFPPRFSGLQFPNYSSELNVNALELDDSALYLCASSTENGGGYEQYFGPGTRLTVT.

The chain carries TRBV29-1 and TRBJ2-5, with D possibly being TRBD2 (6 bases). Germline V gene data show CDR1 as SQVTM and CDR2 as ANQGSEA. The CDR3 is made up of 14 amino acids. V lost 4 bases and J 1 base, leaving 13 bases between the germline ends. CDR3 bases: TGCAGCGTTGGGGAGGAGGGCCCCCAAGAGACCCAGTACTTC. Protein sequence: CSVGEEGPQETQYF.

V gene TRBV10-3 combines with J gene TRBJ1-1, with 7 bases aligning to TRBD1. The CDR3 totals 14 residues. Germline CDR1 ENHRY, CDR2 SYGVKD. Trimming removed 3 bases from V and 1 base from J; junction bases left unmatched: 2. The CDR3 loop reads CAISDRDRNTEAFF. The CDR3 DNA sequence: TGTGCCATCAGTGATCGGGACAGGAACACTGAAGCTTTCTTT.

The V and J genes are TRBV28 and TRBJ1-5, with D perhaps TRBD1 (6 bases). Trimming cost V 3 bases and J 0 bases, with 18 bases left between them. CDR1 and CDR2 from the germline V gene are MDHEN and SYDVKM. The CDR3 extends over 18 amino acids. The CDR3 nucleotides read TGTGCCAGCAGTTTTCGGGCCCGGGACATGATTAGCAATCAGCCCCAGCATTTT. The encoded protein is CASSFRARDMISNQPQHF.

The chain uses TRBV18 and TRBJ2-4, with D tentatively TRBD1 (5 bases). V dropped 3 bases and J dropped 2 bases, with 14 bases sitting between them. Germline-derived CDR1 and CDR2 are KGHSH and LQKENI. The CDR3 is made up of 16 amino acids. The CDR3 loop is CASSPPTDSSKNIQYF. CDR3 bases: TGTGCCAGCTCACCGCCGACAGACAGCTCCAAAAACATTCAGTACTTC.

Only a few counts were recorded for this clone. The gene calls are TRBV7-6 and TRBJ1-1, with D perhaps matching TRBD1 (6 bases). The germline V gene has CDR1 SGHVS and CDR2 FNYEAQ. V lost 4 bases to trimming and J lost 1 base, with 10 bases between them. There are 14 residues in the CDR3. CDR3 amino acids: CASSSYRENTEAFF. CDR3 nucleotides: TGTGCCAGCAGCTCATACAGGGAGAACACTGAAGCTTTCTTT.

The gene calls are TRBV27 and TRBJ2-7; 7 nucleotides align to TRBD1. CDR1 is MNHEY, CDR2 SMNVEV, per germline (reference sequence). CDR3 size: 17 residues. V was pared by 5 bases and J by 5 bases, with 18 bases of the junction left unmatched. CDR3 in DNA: TGTGCCAGCAGTCCCTTTACTGGTGGGGACAGTCATAACGAGCAGTACTTC. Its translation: CASSPFTGGDSHNEQYF.

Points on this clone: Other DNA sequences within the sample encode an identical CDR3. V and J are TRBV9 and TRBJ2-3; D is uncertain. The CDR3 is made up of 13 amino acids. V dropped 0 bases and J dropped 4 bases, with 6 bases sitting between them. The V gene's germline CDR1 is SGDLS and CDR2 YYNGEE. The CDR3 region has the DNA TGTGCCAGCAGCGTAGGACGGGCAGATACGCAGTATTTT. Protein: CASSVGRADTQYF.

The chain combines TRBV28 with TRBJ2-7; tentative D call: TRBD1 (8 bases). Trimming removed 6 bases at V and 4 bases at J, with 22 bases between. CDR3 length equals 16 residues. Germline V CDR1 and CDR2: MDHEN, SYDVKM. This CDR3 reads CASRTTSDRGGYEQYF. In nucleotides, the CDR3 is TGTGCCAGCAGAACAACCAGCGACAGGGGAGGGTACGAGCAGTACTTC.

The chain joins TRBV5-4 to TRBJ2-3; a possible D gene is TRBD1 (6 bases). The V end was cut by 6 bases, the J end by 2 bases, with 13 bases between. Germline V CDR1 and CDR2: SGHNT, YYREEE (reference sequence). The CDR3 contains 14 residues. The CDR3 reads CASTPGQYTDTQYF. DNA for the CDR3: TGTGCCAGCACACCGGGACAATACACAGATACGCAGTATTTT. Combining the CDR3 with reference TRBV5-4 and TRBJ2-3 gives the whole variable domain ETGVTQSPTHLIKTRGQQVTLRCSSQSGHNTVSWYQQALGQGPQFIFQYYREEENGRGNFPPRFSGLQFPNYSSELNVNALELDDSALYLCASTPGQYTDTQYFGPGTRLTVL.

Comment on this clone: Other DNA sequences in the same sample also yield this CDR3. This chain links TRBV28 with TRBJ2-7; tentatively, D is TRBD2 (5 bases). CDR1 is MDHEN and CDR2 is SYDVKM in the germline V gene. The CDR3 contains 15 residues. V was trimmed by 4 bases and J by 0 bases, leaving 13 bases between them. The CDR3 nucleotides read TGTGCCAGCAGTTCCCCGGGATTGAGCTCCTACGAGCAGTACTTC. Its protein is CASSSPGLSSYEQYF.

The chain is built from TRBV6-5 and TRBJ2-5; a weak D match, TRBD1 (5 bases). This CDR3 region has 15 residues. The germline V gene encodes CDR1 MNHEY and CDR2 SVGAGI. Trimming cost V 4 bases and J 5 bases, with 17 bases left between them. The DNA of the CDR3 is TGTGCCAGCAGTTCCCATATACCAGGGATCGAGACCCAGTACTTC. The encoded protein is CASSSHIPGIETQYF.

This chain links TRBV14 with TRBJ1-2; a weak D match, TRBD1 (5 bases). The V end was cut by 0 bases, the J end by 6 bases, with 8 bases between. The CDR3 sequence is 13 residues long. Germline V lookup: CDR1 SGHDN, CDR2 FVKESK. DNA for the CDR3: TGTGCCAGCAGCCAAGAGGGGCGGAATGGCTACACCTTC. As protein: CASSQEGRNGYTF. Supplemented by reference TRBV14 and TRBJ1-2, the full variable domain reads EAGVTQFPSHSVIEKGQTVTLRCDPISGHDNLYWYRRVMGKEIKFLLHFVKESKQDESGMPNNRFLAERTGGTYSTLKVQPAELEDSGVYFCASSQEGRNGYTFGSGTRLTVV.

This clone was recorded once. CDR3 residues: CASSPTQGSYEQYF. The CDR3 DNA sequence: TGTGCCAGCAGCCCAACTCAGGGGTCCTACGAGCAGTACTTC. The J gene is TRBJ2-7, the V gene TRBV6-5; D perhaps matches TRBD1 (6 bases). Trimming took off 6 bases at V and 1 base at J, with 13 bases between the two ends. Per germline, CDR1 MNHEY and CDR2 SVGAGI. The CDR3 is 14 residues long.

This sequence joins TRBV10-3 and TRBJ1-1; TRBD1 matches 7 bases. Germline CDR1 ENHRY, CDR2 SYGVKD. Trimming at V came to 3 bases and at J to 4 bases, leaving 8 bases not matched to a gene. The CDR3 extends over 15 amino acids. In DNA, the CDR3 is TGTGCCATCAGTGAAAATGGGACAGCTACCACTGAAGCTTTCTTT. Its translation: CAISENGTATTEAFF.

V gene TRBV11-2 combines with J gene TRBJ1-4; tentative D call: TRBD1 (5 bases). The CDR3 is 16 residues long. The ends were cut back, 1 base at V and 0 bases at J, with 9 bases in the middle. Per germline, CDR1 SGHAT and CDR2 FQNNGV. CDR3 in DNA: TGTGCCAGCAGCTTAGGGCAGGGCTCAACTAATGAAAAACTGTTTTTT. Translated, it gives CASSLGQGSTNEKLFF. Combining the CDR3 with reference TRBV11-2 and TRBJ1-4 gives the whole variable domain EAGVAQSPRYKIIEKRQSVAFWCNPISGHATLYWYQQILGQGPKLLIQFQNNGVVDDSQLPKDRFSAERLKGVDSTLKIQPAKLEDSAVYLCASSLGQGSTNEKLFFGSGTQLSVL.

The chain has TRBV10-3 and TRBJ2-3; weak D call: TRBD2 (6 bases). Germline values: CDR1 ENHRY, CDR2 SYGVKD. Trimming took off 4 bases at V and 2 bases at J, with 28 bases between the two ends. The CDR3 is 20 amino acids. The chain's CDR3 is CAISGLAGSETPFYTDTQYF. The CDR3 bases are TGTGCCATCAGTGGGCTGGCGGGGTCCGAAACTCCCTTTTACACAGATACGCAGTATTTT.

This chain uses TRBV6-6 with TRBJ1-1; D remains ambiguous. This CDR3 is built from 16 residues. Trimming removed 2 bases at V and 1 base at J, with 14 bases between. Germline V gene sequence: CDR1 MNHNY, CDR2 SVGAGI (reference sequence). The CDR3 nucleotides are TGTGCCAGCAGTTACACCTGGGCAGCTGGGAACACTGAAGCTTTCTTT. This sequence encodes CASSYTWAAGNTEAFF.

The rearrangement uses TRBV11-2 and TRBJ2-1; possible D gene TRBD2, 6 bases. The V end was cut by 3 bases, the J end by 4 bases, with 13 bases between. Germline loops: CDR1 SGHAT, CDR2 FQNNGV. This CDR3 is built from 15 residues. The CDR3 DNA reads TGTGCCAGCAGCTTGGGACTTCAGGCGTACAATGAGCAGTTCTTC. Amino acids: CASSLGLQAYNEQFF.